This TCR beta chain was documented in a study of T cells in Graves' hyperthyroidism and ophthalmopathy. The CDR3 has 13 amino acids. V lost 0 bases and J lost 6, with 5 bases in between. CDR1 LNHNV and CDR2 YYDKDF come from the germline V gene (reference sequence). In its sample, this clonotype was seen many times. Its antigen is as yet unknown. Study outcomes and limitations: Appearing also in blood were most of the thyroid clonotypes expanded above 0.001.

RNA transcripts yielded amplified TCR beta CDR3 regions. The primer set for the first-round RT-PCR of the TCR CDR3 was HTBI. One entry per CDR3 protein results from TCRdb running MiXCR on the multiplex PCR reads. The data show about 640,000 distinct CDR3 sequences, with about 45% seen just once and 7% to 7.5% held by the top ten. The material sequenced was peripheral blood or thyroid tissue (not recorded which). This TCR came from an adult man with Graves' disease, either hyperthyroidism or ophthalmopathy (not recorded which). The chain employs TRBV15 and TRBJ1-4, with unresolved D. The CDR3 nucleotides read TGTGCCACCAGCAGAGATATCGATGAAAAACTGTTTTTT. It specifies CATSRDIDEKLFF.